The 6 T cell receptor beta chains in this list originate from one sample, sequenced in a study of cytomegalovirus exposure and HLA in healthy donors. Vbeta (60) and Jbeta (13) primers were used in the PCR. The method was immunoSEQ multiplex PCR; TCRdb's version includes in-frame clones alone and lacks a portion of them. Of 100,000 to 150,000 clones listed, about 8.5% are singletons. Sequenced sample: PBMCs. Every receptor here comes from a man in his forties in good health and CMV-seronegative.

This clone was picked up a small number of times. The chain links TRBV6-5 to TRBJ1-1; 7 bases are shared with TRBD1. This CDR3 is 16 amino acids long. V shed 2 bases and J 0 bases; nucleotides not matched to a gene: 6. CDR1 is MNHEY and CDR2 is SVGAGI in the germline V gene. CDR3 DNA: TGTGCCAGCAGTTACAGGGGGCGACCTATGAACACTGAAGCTTTCTTT. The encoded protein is CASSYRGRPMNTEAFF.

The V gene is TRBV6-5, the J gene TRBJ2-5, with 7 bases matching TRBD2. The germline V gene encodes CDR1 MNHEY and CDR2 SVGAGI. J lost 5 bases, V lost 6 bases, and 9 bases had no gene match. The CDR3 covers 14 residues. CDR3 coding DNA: TGTGCCAGCAGCCCCCGGACTAGTGGGGAGACCCAGTACTTC. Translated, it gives CASSPRTSGETQYF.

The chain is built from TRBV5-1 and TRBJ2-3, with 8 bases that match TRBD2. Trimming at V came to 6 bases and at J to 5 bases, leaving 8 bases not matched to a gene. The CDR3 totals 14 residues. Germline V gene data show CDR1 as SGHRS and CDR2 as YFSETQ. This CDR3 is CASKSGGAKDTQYF. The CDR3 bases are TGCGCCAGCAAATCCGGGGGGGCCAAAGATACGCAGTATTTT.

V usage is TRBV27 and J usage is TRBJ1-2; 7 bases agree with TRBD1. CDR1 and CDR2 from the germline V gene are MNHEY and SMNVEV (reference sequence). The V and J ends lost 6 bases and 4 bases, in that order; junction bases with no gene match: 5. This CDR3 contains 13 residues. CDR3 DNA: TGTGCCAGCAGGGACAGGATTACCTATGGCTACACCTTC. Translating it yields CASRDRITYGYTF.

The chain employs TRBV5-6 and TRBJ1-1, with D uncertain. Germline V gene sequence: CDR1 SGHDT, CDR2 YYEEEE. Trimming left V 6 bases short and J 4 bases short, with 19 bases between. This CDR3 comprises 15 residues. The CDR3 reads CASTRGLLFGTEAFF. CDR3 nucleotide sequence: TGTGCCAGCACCCGGGGTCTTTTGTTTGGCACTGAAGCTTTCTTT. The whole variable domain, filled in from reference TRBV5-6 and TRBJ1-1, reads DAGVTQSPTHLIKTRGQQVTLRCSPKSGHDTVSWYQQALGQGPQFIFQYYEEEERQRGNFPDRFSGHQFPNYSSELNVNALLLGDSALYLCASTRGLLFGTEAFFGQGTRLTVV.

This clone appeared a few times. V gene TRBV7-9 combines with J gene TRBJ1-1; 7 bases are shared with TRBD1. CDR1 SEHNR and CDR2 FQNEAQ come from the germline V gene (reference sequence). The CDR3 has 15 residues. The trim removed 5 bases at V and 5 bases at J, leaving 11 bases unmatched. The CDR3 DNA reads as TGTGCCAGCAGCCCTATGACAGGGTGGGGTACTGAAGCTTTCTTT. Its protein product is CASSPMTGWGTEAFF.